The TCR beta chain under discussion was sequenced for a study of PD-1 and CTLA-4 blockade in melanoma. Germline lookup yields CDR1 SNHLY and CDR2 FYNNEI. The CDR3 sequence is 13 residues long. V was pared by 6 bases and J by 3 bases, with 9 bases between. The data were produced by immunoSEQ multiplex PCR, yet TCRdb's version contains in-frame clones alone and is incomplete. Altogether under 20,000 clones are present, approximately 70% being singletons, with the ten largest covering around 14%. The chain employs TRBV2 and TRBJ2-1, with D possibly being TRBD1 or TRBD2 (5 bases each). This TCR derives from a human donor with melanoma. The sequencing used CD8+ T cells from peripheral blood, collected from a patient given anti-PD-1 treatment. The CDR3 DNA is TGTGCCAGCAGCGAGGGGATCTACAATGAGCAGTTCTTC. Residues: CASSEGIYNEQFF.